This T cell receptor (beta chain) is from a study of cytomegalovirus exposure and HLA in healthy donors. Study-wide points: Looking again later, the authors saw that most CMV-associated TCR beta chains seemed HLA-restricted. Beyond CMV serostatus, there was no information to go on about immune exposure. Clonal expansion was found to be greater in HLA-associated TCR beta chains than in equally common others in a later analysis.

The germline gives CDR1 SGHAT, CDR2 FQNNGV. The CDR3 has 15 amino acids. Trimming took 2 bases from V and 3 from J, leaving 13 bases between them. Vbeta (60) and Jbeta (13) primers were used in the PCR. Some clones are missing from TCRdb's copy, which holds only in-frame ones; the method was immunoSEQ multiplex PCR. Of tens of thousands of clones listed, about 80% are singletons. In regard to this clone: Its antigen is not known.

The rearrangement links TRBV11-2 to TRBJ1-1, with D perhaps matching TRBD1 (6 bases). The sample was PBMCs. The sequence was obtained from a human donor in good health. The CDR3 here is CASSLWAQGYTEAFF. CDR3 sequence (DNA): TGTGCCAGCAGCTTATGGGCTCAGGGGTACACTGAAGCTTTCTTT.